The 8 T cell receptor beta chains presented below share a single source sample, sequenced in a study of beta chain features in type 1 diabetes (dated 2018 in TCRdb). Library preparation employed the immunoSEQ multiplex PCR assay. The High Capacity cDNA Reverse Transcription Kit was used to reverse transcribe all of the isolated RNA, meaning that expressed TCRB transcripts were what got sequenced. TCRdb retrieved this table from immuneACCESS and kept in-frame rearrangements only. Not all clones are present; in checked studies, unresolved V genes account for under half, and no reason is known for the remainder. The sample table contains 350,000 to 450,000 clones; only one count was recorded for approximately 14% of them. Approximately 0.035% of the sample rests with the top ten. The specimen was naive CD4+ T cells from blood. The sample's cell subset or site label is to be understood as: true naive CD4+ T cells. These receptors were taken from a man aged 25-45 years in good health.

This clone has more than one count but fewer than ten. The rearrangement uses TRBV4-2 and TRBJ2-5; TRBD2 might be the D (5 bases). Trimming pared 4 bases from V and 5 bases from J, leaving 11 bases between. The CDR3 runs to 13 residues. Per the germline V gene, CDR1 is LGHNA and CDR2 is YNFKEQ. For the CDR3, the DNA is TGTGCCAGCAGCCCGGGGAGAGGGGAGACCCAGTACTTC. It encodes CASSPGRGETQYF.

The V call is TRBV7-9, the J call TRBJ2-3, with 8 nucleotides matching TRBD2. The germline CDR1 and CDR2 sequences are SEHNR and FQNEAQ (reference sequence). The V and J ends lost 6 bases and 8 bases, in that order; junction bases with no gene match: 7. This CDR3 has 13 residues. The CDR3 DNA reads as TGTGCCAGCAGTACGGGAGGGCCGGGTACGCAGTATTTT. It specifies CASSTGGPGTQYF. Full variable domain (outside the CDR3, taken from reference TRBV7-9 and TRBJ2-3): DTGVSQNPRHKITKRGQNVTFRCDPISEHNRLYWYRQTLGQGPEFLTYFQNEAQLEKSRLLSDRFSAERPKGSFSTLEIQRTEQGDSAMYLCASSTGGPGTQYFGPGTRLTVL.

V gene TRBV5-4 combines with J gene TRBJ2-5, with 9 bases lining up with TRBD2. The CDR3 totals 15 residues. V lost 0 bases to trimming and J lost 4 bases; unmatched junction nucleotides: 4. Germline CDR1 SGHNT, CDR2 YYREEE (reference sequence). DNA of the CDR3: TGTGCCAGCAGCTTGGGGATTAGCGGGAGAGAGACCCAGTACTTC. This translates into CASSLGISGRETQYF.

V and J are TRBV6-5 and TRBJ2-2; D may be TRBD1 (5 bases). Trimming removed 6 bases from V and 6 bases from J, with 14 bases in between. Germline lookup yields CDR1 MNHEY and CDR2 SVGAGI. This CDR3 is 14 amino acids long. The CDR3 sequence is CASRLIQVAGELFF. DNA of the CDR3: TGTGCCAGCAGACTAATACAGGTGGCCGGGGAGCTGTTTTTT.

Written as DNA, the CDR3 is TGTGCCAGCAGTTTTACTAGATTTTCTAGCACAGATACGCAGTATTTT. Amino acid sequence: CASSFTRFSSTDTQYF. The chain couples TRBV6-5 to TRBJ2-3, with a possible D match to TRBD2 (5 bases). Germline values: CDR1 MNHEY, CDR2 SVGAGI. Trimming shortened V by 4 bases and J by 0 bases, and 14 bases separated the two germline ends. The CDR3 has 16 residues.

The CDR3 region is CASSKQGTSYEQYF. The CDR3 coding sequence is TGTGCCAGCAGCAAACAGGGAACGTCCTACGAGCAGTACTTC. This sequence joins TRBV7-9 and TRBJ2-7; maybe TRBD1 (6 bases). The germline V gene has CDR1 SEHNR and CDR2 FQNEAQ (reference sequence). Trimming stripped 5 bases from V and 1 base from J, with 12 bases between. The length of the CDR3 is 14 residues.

The chain uses TRBV9 and TRBJ2-4; the match to TRBD2 covers 8 bases. Germline values: CDR1 SGDLS, CDR2 YYNGEE. This CDR3 has 15 residues. Unmatched junction bases numbered 5, after V lost 0 bases and J lost 6 bases. CDR3 amino acids: CASSVDAGGGNIQYF. In DNA form, the CDR3 reads TGTGCCAGCAGCGTAGATGCGGGGGGCGGAAACATTCAGTACTTC.

This clone turned up a few times. V is TRBV19 and J is TRBJ2-2; D gene uncertain. Germline values: CDR1 LNHDA, CDR2 SQIVND (reference sequence). Trimming took off 0 bases at V and 5 bases at J, with 7 bases between the two ends. The CDR3 is made up of 14 amino acids. The CDR3 coding sequence is TGTGCCAGTAGTATAGATCTGGTGACCGGGGAGCTGTTTTTT. Its protein product is CASSIDLVTGELFF.